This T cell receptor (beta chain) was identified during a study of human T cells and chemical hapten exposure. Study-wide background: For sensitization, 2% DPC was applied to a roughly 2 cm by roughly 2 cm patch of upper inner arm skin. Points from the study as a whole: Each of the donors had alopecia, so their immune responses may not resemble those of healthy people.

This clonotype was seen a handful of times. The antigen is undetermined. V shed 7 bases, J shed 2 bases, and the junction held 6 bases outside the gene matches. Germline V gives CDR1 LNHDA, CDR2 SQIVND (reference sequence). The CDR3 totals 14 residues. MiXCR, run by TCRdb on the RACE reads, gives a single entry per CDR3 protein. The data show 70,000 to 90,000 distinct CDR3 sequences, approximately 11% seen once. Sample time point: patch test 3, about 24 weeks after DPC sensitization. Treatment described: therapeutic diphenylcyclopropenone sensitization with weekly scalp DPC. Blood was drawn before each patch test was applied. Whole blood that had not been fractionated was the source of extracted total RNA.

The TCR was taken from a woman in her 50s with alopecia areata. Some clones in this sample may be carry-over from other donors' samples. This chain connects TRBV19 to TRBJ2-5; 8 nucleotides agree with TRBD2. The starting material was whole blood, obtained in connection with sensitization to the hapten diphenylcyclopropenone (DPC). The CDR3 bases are TGTGCCAGTACCCCGGGGGGGGGGCAAGAGACCCAGTACTTC. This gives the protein CASTPGGGQETQYF.